This T cell receptor beta chain stems from a study of T-cell memory formation after mild COVID-19. For this clonotype: As yet, its antigen is unknown.

Findings and limits, study-wide: Clones contracting day 15 to 85 were balanced CD4/CD8; later expanders leaned CD4+. Largely, contracting CD4+ clones fell within CM and EM, and contracting CD8+ clones within EMRA.

The CDR3 length is 10 residues. Per the germline V gene, CDR1 is SQVTM and CDR2 is ANQGSEA. Trimming stripped 6 bases from V and 7 bases from J, with 9 bases between. Via MiXCR, TCRdb re-called the 5' RACE reads, giving one row per CDR3 protein. The repertoire holds around 200,000 distinct CDR3 sequences, with 20% to 25% as singletons. This sequence originates from an adult woman who had mild COVID-19 (a few samples of this study predate the infection). Cell type and time point are not known. The sequenced sample consisted of PBMCs or a T cell subset sorted from them (not recorded which). The V gene is TRBV29-1, the J gene TRBJ1-1; D unclear. Here the CDR3 DNA reads TGCAGCGTCCAGACCGGTGAAGCTTTCTTT. This encodes CSVQTGEAFF.